These 28 T cell receptor beta chains were sequenced from one sample in a study of shared clonotypes between healthy human individuals. Profiled with immunoSEQ multiplex PCR; TCRdb holds only in-frame clones, not every one. The sample has some 2 million clones; about 95% are singletons. Naive CD8 cells, CD45RO-negative and positively selected for CCR7, excluded terminally differentiated effector memory CD45RA+ cells. The sequenced material came from naive CD8+ T cells sorted from blood. The receptors derive from a man younger than 30 in good health.

The V gene is TRBV5-8, the J gene TRBJ1-2, with 9 bases that match TRBD1. Germline V gene lookup returns CDR1 SGHTS and CDR2 YDEGEE. J lost 4 bases, V lost 5 bases, and 6 bases had no gene match. This CDR3 has 14 amino acids. CDR3 amino acids: CASSYRDRAYGYTF. The DNA for the CDR3 is TGTGCCAGCAGTTACCGGGACAGGGCCTATGGCTACACCTTC.

The chain combines TRBV7-3 with TRBJ2-5; TRBD2 agrees at 8 bases. The length of the CDR3 is 15 residues. Per germline, CDR1 SGHTA and CDR2 FQGTGA. The V and J ends lost 2 bases and 5 bases, in that order; junction bases with no gene match: 7. Here the CDR3 reads CASSLDGGAGETQYF. The CDR3, as DNA: TGTGCCAGCAGCTTAGACGGGGGGGCCGGTGAGACCCAGTACTTC.

The genes are TRBV10-2 and TRBJ2-7; a possible D gene is TRBD1 (5 bases). Germline loops: CDR1 WSHSY, CDR2 SAAADI. V was trimmed by 2 bases and J by 0 bases, leaving 11 bases between them. CDR3 length: 15 residues. The chain's CDR3 is CASSEGYRSSYEQYF. The CDR3 nucleotides are TGCGCCAGCAGTGAGGGGTACAGGAGCTCCTACGAGCAGTACTTC.

The rearrangement joins TRBV7-9 to TRBJ2-1; D possibly corresponds to TRBD2 (6 bases). V lost 3 bases and J 4 bases, leaving 13 bases between the germline ends. CDR3 length: 15 amino acids. Germline V gene data show CDR1 as SEHNR and CDR2 as FQNEAQ (reference sequence). CDR3 sequence reads: CASSFPVGTYNEQFF. The CDR3 DNA reads TGTGCCAGCAGCTTCCCCGTCGGGACTTACAATGAGCAGTTCTTC.

Details on this clone: The same CDR3 is also encoded by other DNA sequences in this sample. The V and J genes are TRBV27 and TRBJ1-1, with a weak D call TRBD1 (6 bases). The CDR3 has 14 residues. Germline V CDR1 and CDR2: MNHEY, SMNVEV (reference sequence). V was shortened by 2 bases and J by 4 bases, with 11 bases between the two germline ends. The CDR3 loop reads CASSLVGGGTEAFF. CDR3 bases: TGTGCCAGCAGTTTAGTGGGGGGCGGCACTGAAGCTTTCTTT.

This rearrangement joins TRBV7-8 to TRBJ1-1; unclear D gene. Germline CDR1 and CDR2: SGHVS and FQNEAQ. The CDR3 is made up of 12 amino acids. Trimming shortened V by 5 bases and J by 7 bases, and 11 bases separated the two germline ends. The CDR3 sequence is CASSLGLGEAFF. Written as DNA, the CDR3 is TGTGCCAGCAGCCTAGGCTTAGGTGAAGCTTTCTTT.

The chain employs TRBV5-6 and TRBJ2-2; no reliable D call. Trimming stripped 7 bases from V and 7 bases from J, with 14 bases between. Per the germline V gene, CDR1 is SGHDT and CDR2 is YYEEEE. This CDR3 spans 13 amino acids. The CDR3, as DNA: TGTGCCAGCGCCCAGCTGTTCGTCGGGGAGCTGTTTTTT. Its protein is CASAQLFVGELFF.

As for this clone: Other DNA variants within this sample encode the same CDR3. The rearrangement joins TRBV9 to TRBJ2-2, with no clear D. V shed 3 bases and J shed 7 bases, with 10 bases lying between them. CDR3 length equals 13 residues. Germline V lookup: CDR1 SGDLS, CDR2 YYNGEE. CDR3 amino acids: CASSERSGGELFF. The CDR3 DNA sequence: TGTGCCAGCAGCGAGCGATCCGGCGGGGAGCTGTTTTTT. Together with reference TRBV9 and TRBJ2-2, the CDR3 gives the full variable domain: DSGVTQTPKHLITATGQRVTLRCSPRSGDLSVYWYQQSLDQGLQFLIQYYNGEERAKGNILERFSAQQFPDLHSELNLSSLELGDSALYFCASSERSGGELFFGEGSRLTVL.

The chain recombines TRBV5-4 with TRBJ1-2; 7 positions match TRBD1. Germline values: CDR1 SGHNT, CDR2 YYREEE (reference sequence). CDR3 size: 14 residues. Trimming cost V 4 bases and J 7 bases; bases outside gene matches: 10. The CDR3: CASSPGGQGGGYTF. In DNA, the CDR3 is TGTGCCAGCAGCCCAGGGGGACAAGGAGGTGGCTACACCTTC.

The chain links TRBV15 to TRBJ2-5; D gene ambiguous. The CDR3 is made up of 15 amino acids. Looked up from germline, CDR1 is LNHNV and CDR2 is YYDKDF (reference sequence). The V and J ends lost 1 base and 2 bases respectively, with 11 bases between them. Here the CDR3 DNA reads TGTGCCACCAGCAGAGTCAGACAAGGGCAAGAGACCCAGTACTTC. Protein product: CATSRVRQGQETQYF.

V usage is TRBV30 and J usage is TRBJ2-3; 12 bases line up with TRBD2. Germline V gives CDR1 GTSNPN, CDR2 SVGIG (reference sequence). This CDR3 spans 16 amino acids. Unmatched junction bases numbered 6, after V lost 3 bases and J lost 2 bases. This CDR3 reads CAWSDRLAGDTDTQYF. In DNA form, the CDR3 reads TGTGCCTGGAGCGATAGACTAGCGGGAGACACAGATACGCAGTATTTT.

The rearrangement joins TRBV5-4 to TRBJ1-2; the match to TRBD1 covers 9 bases. CDR1 is SGHNT, CDR2 YYREEE, per germline (reference sequence). Trimming cost V 5 bases and J 4 bases; bases outside gene matches: 6. This CDR3 comprises 14 residues. CDR3 loop: CASRSGTGIYGYTF. The CDR3, as DNA: TGTGCCAGCAGATCCGGGACAGGGATCTATGGCTACACCTTC.

This sequence joins TRBV19 and TRBJ2-1; possibly TRBD2 for D (5 bases). V was shortened by 6 bases and J by 5 bases, with 5 bases between the two germline ends. The V gene's germline CDR1 is LNHDA and CDR2 SQIVND (reference sequence). CDR3 length: 11 amino acids. CDR3 in amino acids: CASSGDNEQFF. The DNA of the CDR3 is TGTGCCAGTAGCGGGGACAATGAGCAGTTCTTC.

V usage is TRBV27 and J usage is TRBJ1-1; D may be TRBD1 (5 bases). The germline V and J ends were trimmed by 7 bases and 5 bases, with 17 bases remaining between them. This CDR3 is built from 14 residues. From germline, CDR1 is MNHEY and CDR2 SMNVEV (reference sequence). CDR3 DNA sequence: TGTGCCAGCAATCCTTCGGGGGGAAATACTGAAGCTTTCTTT. The encoded protein is CASNPSGGNTEAFF.

The chain joins TRBV7-9 to TRBJ2-1; D may be TRBD2 (6 bases). Trimming shortened V by 4 bases and J by 0 bases, and 19 bases separated the two germline ends. This CDR3 has 18 amino acids. Germline CDR1 reads SEHNR; CDR2 reads FQNEAQ (reference sequence). The CDR3 loop is CASSSSGTPMSSYNEQFF. CDR3 in DNA: TGTGCCAGCAGCTCCTCCGGGACTCCAATGAGCTCCTACAATGAGCAGTTCTTC. The whole variable domain, filled in from reference TRBV7-9 and TRBJ2-1, reads DTGVSQNPRHKITKRGQNVTFRCDPISEHNRLYWYRQTLGQGPEFLTYFQNEAQLEKSRLLSDRFSAERPKGSFSTLEIQRTEQGDSAMYLCASSSSGTPMSSYNEQFFGPGTRLTVL.

The genes are TRBV7-9 and TRBJ1-1; the D gene is possibly TRBD1 (6 bases). V gave up 3 bases and J gave up 1 base, with 12 bases separating them. Germline lookup yields CDR1 SEHNR and CDR2 FQNEAQ (reference sequence). The CDR3 extends over 15 amino acids. Here the CDR3 DNA reads TGTGCCAGCAGCTTTGCAGGGGAGGGGAACACTGAAGCTTTCTTT. Its protein is CASSFAGEGNTEAFF. The variable domain in full, completed from reference TRBV7-9 and TRBJ1-1, reads DTGVSQNPRHKITKRGQNVTFRCDPISEHNRLYWYRQTLGQGPEFLTYFQNEAQLEKSRLLSDRFSAERPKGSFSTLEIQRTEQGDSAMYLCASSFAGEGNTEAFFGQGTRLTVV.

The CDR3 region is CASSGGTGPAPGNEQFF. CDR3 coding DNA: TGTGCCAGCAGCGGGGGGACTGGTCCAGCTCCTGGCAATGAGCAGTTCTTC. This chain uses TRBV9 with TRBJ2-1, with D possibly TRBD2 on 6 matching bases. The CDR3 is made up of 17 amino acids. The germline V gene has CDR1 SGDLS and CDR2 YYNGEE. Trimming removed 3 bases from V and 6 bases from J, with 22 bases in between.

V gene TRBV5-6 combines with J gene TRBJ2-7; no clear D. Trimming removed 4 bases at V and 0 bases at J, with 11 bases between. This CDR3 is 14 amino acids long. The germline V gene encodes CDR1 SGHDT and CDR2 YYEEEE. The CDR3 DNA reads TGTGCCAGCAGCCAGCAATCTAACTCCTACGAGCAGTACTTC. Its translation: CASSQQSNSYEQYF.

The chain carries TRBV27 and TRBJ1-2, with a tentative D call TRBD1 (5 bases). In germline, CDR1 is MNHEY, CDR2 SMNVEV (reference sequence). This CDR3 comprises 13 residues. V was shortened by 2 bases and J by 6 bases, with 10 bases between the two germline ends. The DNA of the CDR3 is TGTGCCAGCAGTTTAGGTTGGGGGAATGGCTACACCTTC. Residues: CASSLGWGNGYTF.

V and J are TRBV2 and TRBJ2-7; D call uncertain. CDR3 length equals 15 residues. Germline V lookup: CDR1 SNHLY, CDR2 FYNNEI. V lost 8 bases and J lost 2, with 19 bases in between. CDR3 loop: CASSESGRPPYEQYF. In DNA form, the CDR3 reads TGTGCCAGCTCCGAATCAGGCAGGCCCCCCTACGAGCAGTACTTC.

V and J are TRBV6-6 and TRBJ2-3; 7 nucleotides align to TRBD1. Germline V gives CDR1 MNHNY, CDR2 SVGAGI (reference sequence). CDR3 size: 14 residues. The ends lost 5 bases at V and 2 bases at J; junction bases unmatched: 4. CDR3 DNA: TGTGCCAGCAGTCAAGGGGGCTACACAGATACGCAGTATTTT. It codes for CASSQGGYTDTQYF.

This chain connects TRBV4-3 to TRBJ1-4; D is unclear. Germline CDR1 and CDR2: LGHNA and YSLEER. Deletions cut 0 bases from V and 6 bases from J, with 20 bases between. The CDR3 runs to 18 residues. The CDR3 sequence is CASSQDPPGRLIHEKLFF. Here the CDR3 DNA reads TGCGCCAGCAGCCAAGATCCCCCGGGCAGGCTCATTCATGAAAAACTGTTTTTT.

V is TRBV19 and J is TRBJ1-3; 8 bases match TRBD1. CDR1 LNHDA and CDR2 SQIVND come from the germline V gene (reference sequence). This CDR3 region has 17 residues. J gave up 3 bases and V 3 bases, and 10 bases lay outside the gene matches. As DNA, the CDR3 is TGTGCCAGTAGTATGCTATTCGGACAGGGCGGTGGAAACACCATATATTTT. It specifies CASSMLFGQGGGNTIYF.

The chain joins TRBV5-1 to TRBJ2-1, with 14 nucleotides matching TRBD2. The germline CDR1 and CDR2 sequences are SGHRS and YFSETQ. The CDR3 length is 19 residues. The ends lost 0 bases at V and 7 bases at J; junction bases unmatched: 12. The CDR3, as DNA: TGCGCCAGCAGCTTGGTGGGACTAGCGGGGGCCCAGTTGGGGAATGAGCAGTTCTTC. As protein: CASSLVGLAGAQLGNEQFF.

The CDR3 region has the DNA TGTGCCAGCAGTTCCAACACCGGACAGGGGACCCTCGGGGAGCTGTTTTTT. This gives the protein CASSSNTGQGTLGELFF. The chain links TRBV28 to TRBJ2-2; 9 bases map to TRBD1. The germline CDR1 and CDR2 sequences are MDHEN and SYDVKM. The CDR3 is 17 residues long. Unmatched junction bases numbered 13, after V lost 4 bases and J lost 7 bases.

This clone has just one count. The V and J genes are TRBV19 and TRBJ1-1; 7 bases line up with TRBD1. In germline, CDR1 is LNHDA, CDR2 SQIVND (reference sequence). Trimming at V came to 8 bases and at J to 5 bases, leaving 8 bases not matched to a gene. The CDR3 is made up of 13 amino acids. The CDR3 sequence is CASAQGPLTEAFF. The CDR3 DNA reads TGTGCCAGTGCACAGGGGCCGCTGACTGAAGCTTTCTTT.

This chain connects TRBV2 to TRBJ1-6; 7 bases are a match to TRBD1. The germline gives CDR1 SNHLY, CDR2 FYNNEI. After removal of 1 base from V and 9 bases from J, the junction contained 6 bases not matched to a gene. This CDR3 has 15 residues. This CDR3 is CASSEGQGLSSPLHF. CDR3 bases: TGTGCCAGCAGTGAAGGACAGGGATTGAGTTCACCCCTCCACTTT.

The genes are TRBV9 and TRBJ1-2; D not certain. Germline V CDR1 and CDR2: SGDLS, YYNGEE. CDR3 length equals 14 residues. The germline V and J ends were trimmed by 0 bases and 6 bases, with 12 bases remaining between them. This CDR3 is CASSVVGGHNGYTF. The CDR3 region has the DNA TGTGCCAGCAGCGTAGTTGGAGGCCACAATGGCTACACCTTC. Filled out from reference TRBV9 and TRBJ1-2, the complete variable domain reads DSGVTQTPKHLITATGQRVTLRCSPRSGDLSVYWYQQSLDQGLQFLIQYYNGEERAKGNILERFSAQQFPDLHSELNLSSLELGDSALYFCASSVVGGHNGYTFGSGTRLTVV.